This entry concerns a single T cell receptor beta chain. The data were taken from a study of blood T cell repertoires in COVID-19. Turning to the study itself: T cells, B-cell-depleted T cells, or PBMCs supplied cDNA or gDNA.

The CDR3 has 18 amino acids. The V end lost 4 bases, the J end lost 10 bases, and 29 bases lay between the germline ends. The germline gives CDR1 PRHDT, CDR2 FYEKMQ (reference sequence). Sequenced by immunoSEQ multiplex PCR; TCRdb stores in-frame clones only, minus some. This table holds 160,000 or so clones, around 92% found once. The source of this sequence is a man aged 55 to 69 with acute or convalescent COVID-19. The sequenced sample consisted of peripheral blood. The V and J genes are TRBV13 and TRBJ2-1, with D possibly matching TRBD2 (6 bases). CDR3 coding DNA: TGTGCCAGCAGCTCGACCAGCCCCCTAGCGTGGCCTTCCTCGGAGCAGTTCTTC. Translation gives CASSSTSPLAWPSSEQFF.